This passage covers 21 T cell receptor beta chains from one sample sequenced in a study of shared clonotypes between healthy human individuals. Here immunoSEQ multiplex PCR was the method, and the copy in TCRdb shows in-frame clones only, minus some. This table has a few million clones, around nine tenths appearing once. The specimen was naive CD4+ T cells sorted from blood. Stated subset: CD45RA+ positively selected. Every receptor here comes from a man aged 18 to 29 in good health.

For the CDR3, the DNA is TGTGCCAGCAGCCAAAGAGAGACCCAGTACTTC. Protein product: CASSQRETQYF. The rearrangement uses TRBV5-6 and TRBJ2-5, with unresolved D. The CDR3 consists of 11 residues. Trimming pared 4 bases from V and 4 bases from J, leaving 5 bases between. Germline V lookup: CDR1 SGHDT, CDR2 YYEEEE. Looking up the rest from reference TRBV5-6 and TRBJ2-5 gives the full variable domain: DAGVTQSPTHLIKTRGQQVTLRCSPKSGHDTVSWYQQALGQGPQFIFQYYEEEERQRGNFPDRFSGHQFPNYSSELNVNALLLGDSALYLCASSQRETQYFGPGTRLLVL.

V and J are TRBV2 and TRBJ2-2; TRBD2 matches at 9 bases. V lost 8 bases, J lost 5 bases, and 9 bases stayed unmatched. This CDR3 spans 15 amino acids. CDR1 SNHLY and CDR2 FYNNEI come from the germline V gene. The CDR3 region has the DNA TGTGCCAGCCAGTCGGCGGGAGGGCCGACCGGGGAGCTGTTTTTT. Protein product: CASQSAGGPTGELFF.

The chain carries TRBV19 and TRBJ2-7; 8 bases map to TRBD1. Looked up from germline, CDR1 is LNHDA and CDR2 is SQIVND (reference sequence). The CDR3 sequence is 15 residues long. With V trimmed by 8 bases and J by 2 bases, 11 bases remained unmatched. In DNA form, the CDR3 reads TGTGCCAGTTCGCCAGTCCGGGACAGGCCCTACGAGCAGTACTTC. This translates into CASSPVRDRPYEQYF.

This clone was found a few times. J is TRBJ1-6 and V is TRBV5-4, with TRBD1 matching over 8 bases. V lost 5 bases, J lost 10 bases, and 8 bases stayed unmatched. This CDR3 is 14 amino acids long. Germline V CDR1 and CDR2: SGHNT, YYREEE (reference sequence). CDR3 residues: CASSLTGVTSPLHF. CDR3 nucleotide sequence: TGTGCCAGCAGTTTGACAGGGGTAACCTCACCCCTCCACTTT. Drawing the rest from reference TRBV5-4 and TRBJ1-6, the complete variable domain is ETGVTQSPTHLIKTRGQQVTLRCSSQSGHNTVSWYQQALGQGPQFIFQYYREEENGRGNFPPRFSGLQFPNYSSELNVNALELDDSALYLCASSLTGVTSPLHFGNGTRLTVT.

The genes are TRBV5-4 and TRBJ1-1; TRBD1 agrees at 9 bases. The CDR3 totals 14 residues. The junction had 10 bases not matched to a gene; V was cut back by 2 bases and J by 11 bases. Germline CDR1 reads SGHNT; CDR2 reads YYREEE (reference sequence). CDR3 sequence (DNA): TGTGCCAGCAGCTTACAGGGGGCCGTAGTAGCGGCTTTCTTT. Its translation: CASSLQGAVVAAFF.

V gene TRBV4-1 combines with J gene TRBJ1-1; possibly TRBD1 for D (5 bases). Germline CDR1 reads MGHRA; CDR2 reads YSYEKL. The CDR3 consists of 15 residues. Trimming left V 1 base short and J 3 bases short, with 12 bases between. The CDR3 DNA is TGCGCCAGCAGCCAAGTAATTCCCAGGGACACTGAAGCTTTCTTT. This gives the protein CASSQVIPRDTEAFF.

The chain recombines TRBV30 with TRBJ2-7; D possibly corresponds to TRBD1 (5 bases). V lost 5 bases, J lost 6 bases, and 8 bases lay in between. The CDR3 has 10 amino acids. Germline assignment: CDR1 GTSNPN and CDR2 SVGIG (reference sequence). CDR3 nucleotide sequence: TGTGCCTGGGGTCAGGGCGAGCAGTACTTC. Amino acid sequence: CAWGQGEQYF.

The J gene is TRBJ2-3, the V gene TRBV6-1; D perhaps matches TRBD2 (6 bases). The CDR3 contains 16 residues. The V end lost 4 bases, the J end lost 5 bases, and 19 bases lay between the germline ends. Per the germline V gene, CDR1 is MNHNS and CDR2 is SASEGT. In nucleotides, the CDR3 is TGTGCCAGCAGTGCTACCGGGACTCTGGGGAGAGATACGCAGTATTTT. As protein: CASSATGTLGRDTQYF.

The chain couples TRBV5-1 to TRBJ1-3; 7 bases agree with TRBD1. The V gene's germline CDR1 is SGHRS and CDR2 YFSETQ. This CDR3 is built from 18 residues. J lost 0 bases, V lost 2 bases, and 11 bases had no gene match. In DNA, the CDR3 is TGCGCCAGCAGCTTCCGTACTTCCGGGACAGACTCTGGAAACACCATATATTTT. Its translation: CASSFRTSGTDSGNTIYF.

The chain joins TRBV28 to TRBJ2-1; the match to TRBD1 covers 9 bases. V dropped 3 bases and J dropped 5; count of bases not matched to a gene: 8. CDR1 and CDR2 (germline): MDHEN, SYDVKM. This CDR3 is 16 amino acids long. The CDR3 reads CASSFPDRGFNNEQFF. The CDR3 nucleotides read TGTGCCAGCAGTTTCCCCGACAGGGGGTTTAACAATGAGCAGTTCTTC.

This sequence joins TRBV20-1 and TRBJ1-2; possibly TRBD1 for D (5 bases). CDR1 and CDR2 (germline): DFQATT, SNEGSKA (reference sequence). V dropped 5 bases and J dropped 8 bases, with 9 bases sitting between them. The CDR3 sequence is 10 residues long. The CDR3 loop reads CSAYEGGYTF. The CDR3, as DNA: TGCAGTGCTTACGAGGGGGGCTACACCTTC.

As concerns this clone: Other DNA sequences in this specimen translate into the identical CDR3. The CDR3 protein is CASSREGQGYEQYF. Written as DNA, the CDR3 is TGTGCCAGCTCCCGAGAAGGACAGGGCTACGAGCAGTACTTC. This rearrangement joins TRBV18 to TRBJ2-7; TRBD1 matches 8 bases. Per the germline V gene, CDR1 is KGHSH and CDR2 is LQKENI. The CDR3 is 14 amino acids. The trim removed 6 bases at V and 3 bases at J, leaving 7 bases unmatched. Combining the CDR3 with reference TRBV18 and TRBJ2-7 gives the whole variable domain NAGVMQNPRHLVRRRGQEARLRCSPMKGHSHVYWYRQLPEEGLKFMVYLQKENIIDESGMPKERFSAEFPKEGPSILRIQQVVRGDSAAYFCASSREGQGYEQYFGPGTRLTVT.

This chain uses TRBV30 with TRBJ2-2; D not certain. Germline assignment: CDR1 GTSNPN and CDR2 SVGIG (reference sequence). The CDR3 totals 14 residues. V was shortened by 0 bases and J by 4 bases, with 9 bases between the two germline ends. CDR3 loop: CAWSVDSSTGELFF. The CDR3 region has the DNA TGTGCCTGGAGTGTAGATTCGTCCACCGGGGAGCTGTTTTTT.

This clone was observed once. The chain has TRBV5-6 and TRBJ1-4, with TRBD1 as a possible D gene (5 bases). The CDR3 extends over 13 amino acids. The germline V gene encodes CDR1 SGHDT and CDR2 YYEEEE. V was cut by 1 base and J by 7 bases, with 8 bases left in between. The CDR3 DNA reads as TGTGCCAGCAGCTTGACAGGCGGTGAAAAACTGTTTTTT. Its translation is CASSLTGGEKLFF.

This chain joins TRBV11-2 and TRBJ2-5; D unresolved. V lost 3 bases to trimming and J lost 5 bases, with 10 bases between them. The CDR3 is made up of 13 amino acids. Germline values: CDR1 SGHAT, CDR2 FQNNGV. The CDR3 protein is CASSFAPAETQYF. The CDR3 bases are TGTGCCAGCAGCTTTGCGCCCGCGGAGACCCAGTACTTC.

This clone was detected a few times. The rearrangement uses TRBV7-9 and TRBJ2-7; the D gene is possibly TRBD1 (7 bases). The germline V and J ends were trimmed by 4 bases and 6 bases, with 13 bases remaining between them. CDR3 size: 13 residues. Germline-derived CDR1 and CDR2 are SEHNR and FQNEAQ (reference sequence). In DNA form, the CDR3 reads TGTGCCAGCAGCTCGCAGGGGGGATCCGAGCAGTACTTC. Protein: CASSSQGGSEQYF.

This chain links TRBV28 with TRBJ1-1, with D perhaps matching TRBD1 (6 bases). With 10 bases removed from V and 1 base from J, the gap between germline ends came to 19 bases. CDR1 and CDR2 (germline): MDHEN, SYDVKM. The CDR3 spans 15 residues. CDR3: CAIQAGATPNTEAFF. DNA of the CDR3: TGTGCCATCCAGGCAGGGGCGACCCCGAACACTGAAGCTTTCTTT.

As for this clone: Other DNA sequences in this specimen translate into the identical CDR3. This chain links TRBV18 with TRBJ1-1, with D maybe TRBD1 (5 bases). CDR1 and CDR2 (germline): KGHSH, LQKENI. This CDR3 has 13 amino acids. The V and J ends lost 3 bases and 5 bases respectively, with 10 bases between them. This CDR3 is CASSPGGRTEAFF. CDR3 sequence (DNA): TGTGCCAGCTCACCGGGGGGAAGAACTGAAGCTTTCTTT.

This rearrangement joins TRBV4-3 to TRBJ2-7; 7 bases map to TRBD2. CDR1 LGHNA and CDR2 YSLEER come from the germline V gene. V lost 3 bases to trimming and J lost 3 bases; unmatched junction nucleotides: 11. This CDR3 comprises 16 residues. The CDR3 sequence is CASSQGGTGGSYEQYF. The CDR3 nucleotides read TGCGCCAGCAGCCAGGGGGGGACGGGAGGTAGCTACGAGCAGTACTTC.

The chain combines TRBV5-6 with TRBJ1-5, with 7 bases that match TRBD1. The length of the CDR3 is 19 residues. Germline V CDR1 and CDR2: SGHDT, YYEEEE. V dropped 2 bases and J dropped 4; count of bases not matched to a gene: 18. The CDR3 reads CASSFGTGDGGAPNQPQHF. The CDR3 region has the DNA TGTGCCAGCAGCTTTGGAACAGGGGATGGGGGCGCCCCAAATCAGCCCCAGCATTTT.

The CDR3 reads CASSARDSSYEQYF. CDR3 DNA: TGTGCCAGCAGTGCGAGGGACAGTTCCTACGAGCAGTACTTC. The V call is TRBV6-1, the J call TRBJ2-7, with 7 bases lining up with TRBD1. This CDR3 is 14 amino acids long. Unmatched junction bases numbered 4, after V lost 4 bases and J lost 1 base. Germline loops: CDR1 MNHNS, CDR2 SASEGT.